These T cell receptor beta chains were read from a single sample in a study of blood T cells in healthy people across ages. TCRdb re-called the 5' RACE reads through MiXCR, storing one row per CDR3 protein. This table holds roughly 1,700,000 distinct CDR3 sequences, about 30% found once. The sequenced material came from blood. These receptors came from a woman in her twenties or thirties in good health. Both conserved end residues are part of each CDR3. A D gene is named only where the DNA matches it firmly. Size is stated for part of the rows, as once, few or many counts, or as a class when the clone is expanded.

d_gene: TRBD2; abundance: few; j_gene: TRBJ2-5; v_gene: TRBV7-2; CDR3nt: TGTGCCAGCAGTGGGGAAATGGGACTAGCGGGATCACTGTACCAAGAGACCCAGTACTTC; CDR3aa: CASSGEMGLAGSLYQETQYF
d_gene: NA; abundance: NA; j_gene: TRBJ1-1; v_gene: TRBV29-1; CDR3nt: TGCAGCGTTGAAGACCCCCGGGACACTGAAGCTTTCTTT; CDR3aa: CSVEDPRDTEAFF
d_gene: NA; abundance: few; j_gene: TRBJ2-1; v_gene: TRBV10-3; CDR3nt: TGTGCCATCAGTGAGTCGCAAGATGAGCAGTTCTTC; CDR3aa: CAISESQDEQFF
d_gene: TRBD2; abundance: NA; j_gene: TRBJ2-1; v_gene: TRBV3-1; CDR3nt: TGTGCCAGCAGCCATCTAGCGGGGGGCAATGAGCAGTTCTTC; CDR3aa: CASSHLAGGNEQFF
d_gene: NA; abundance: many; j_gene: TRBJ2-7; v_gene: TRBV29-1; CDR3nt: TGCAGCGTTGAAGATAATGGTTACGAGCAGTACTTC; CDR3aa: CSVEDNGYEQYF
d_gene: NA; abundance: NA; j_gene: TRBJ2-2; v_gene: TRBV29-1; CDR3nt: TGCAGCGTTGAGGGTGCAGGGCCGACCGGGGAGCTGTTTTTT; CDR3aa: CSVEGAGPTGELFF
d_gene: TRBD1; abundance: few; j_gene: TRBJ2-3; v_gene: TRBV5-1; CDR3nt: TGCGCCAGCAGCTCCGGCGGGACAGGGGGCTATACGCAGTATTTT; CDR3aa: CASSSGGTGGYTQYF
d_gene: NA; abundance: NA; j_gene: TRBJ2-5; v_gene: TRBV18; CDR3nt: TGTGCCAGCTCCCAAACCCTGGCAGAGACCCAGTACTTC; CDR3aa: CASSQTLAETQYF
d_gene: NA; abundance: NA; j_gene: TRBJ2-5; v_gene: TRBV5-5; CDR3nt: TGTGCCAGCAGCTTATTTTTAGGAAAAGAGACCCAGTACTTC; CDR3aa: CASSLFLGKETQYF
d_gene: NA; abundance: few; j_gene: TRBJ2-6; v_gene: TRBV20-1; CDR3nt: TGCAGTGCTAGAGATCTTGCTGGAGGGGCCAACGTCCTGACTTTC; CDR3aa: CSARDLAGGANVLTF
d_gene: TRBD1; abundance: few; j_gene: TRBJ2-4; v_gene: TRBV30; CDR3nt: TGTGCCTGGAGTGCCCTAACAGGGGGCGATGTAAACATTCAGTACTTC; CDR3aa: CAWSALTGGDVNIQYF
d_gene: NA; abundance: few; j_gene: TRBJ2-1; v_gene: TRBV29-1; CDR3nt: TGCAGCATAGGGGGAATCCCCTACAATGAGCAGTTCTTC; CDR3aa: CSIGGIPYNEQFF
d_gene: NA; abundance: NA; j_gene: TRBJ1-4; v_gene: TRBV12-3/TRBV12-4; CDR3nt: TGTGCCAGCAGCCGAACGCATGGGGATCGCGAAAAACTGTTTTTT; CDR3aa: CASSRTHGDREKLFF
d_gene: TRBD2; abundance: many; j_gene: TRBJ2-7; v_gene: TRBV2; CDR3nt: TGTGCCAGCAGTGATCAACGGGAGGAGTACTTC; CDR3aa: CASSDQREEYF
d_gene: TRBD1; abundance: NA; j_gene: TRBJ1-1; v_gene: TRBV5-1; CDR3nt: TGCGCCAGCAGCTTGGAAGGGACAGGGGGCGCGAGGACTGAAGCTTTCTTT; CDR3aa: CASSLEGTGGARTEAFF
d_gene: NA; abundance: NA; j_gene: TRBJ2-1; v_gene: TRBV7-2; CDR3nt: TGTGCCAGCATCGCATCACGTACGGGAAATGAGCAGTTCTTC; CDR3aa: CASIASRTGNEQFF
d_gene: NA; abundance: few; j_gene: TRBJ2-5; v_gene: TRBV14; CDR3nt: TGTGCCAGCAGCCAAGAGTTGTCGGGAGAGACCCAGTACTTC; CDR3aa: CASSQELSGETQYF
d_gene: TRBD2; abundance: many; j_gene: TRBJ2-1; v_gene: TRBV5-1; CDR3nt: TGCGCCAGCAAGGCAGCGGGGTACCTCATCAATGAGCAGTTCTTC; CDR3aa: CASKAAGYLINEQFF
d_gene: NA; abundance: NA; j_gene: TRBJ2-3; v_gene: TRBV20-1; CDR3nt: TGCAGGGTTACGCGGAGCACAGATACGCAGTATTTT; CDR3aa: CRVTRSTDTQYF
d_gene: TRBD1; abundance: few; j_gene: TRBJ2-1; v_gene: TRBV20-1; CDR3nt: TGCAGTGCTAGTTTACAGGGGCCAGGCGATGAGCAGTTCTTC; CDR3aa: CSASLQGPGDEQFF
d_gene: NA; abundance: NA; j_gene: TRBJ2-5; v_gene: TRBV24-1; CDR3nt: TGTGCCACCAGTGATCCCTCCCTCGGCCAAGAGACCCAGTACTTC; CDR3aa: CATSDPSLGQETQYF
d_gene: TRBD2; abundance: NA; j_gene: TRBJ2-1; v_gene: TRBV20-1; CDR3nt: TGCAGCGCGTGGACTAGCGGGGACAATGAGCAGTTCTTC; CDR3aa: CSAWTSGDNEQFF
d_gene: TRBD1; abundance: NA; j_gene: TRBJ2-3; v_gene: TRBV6-5; CDR3nt: TGCGCCAGCAGCTGGGACAGGCGCACGACAGTTACGCAGTATTTT; CDR3aa: CASSWDRRTTVTQYF
d_gene: NA; abundance: NA; j_gene: TRBJ2-1; v_gene: TRBV4-2; CDR3nt: TGTGCCAGCAGCCAATCGTATGAGCAGTTCTTC; CDR3aa: CASSQSYEQFF
d_gene: TRBD2; abundance: NA; j_gene: TRBJ2-1; v_gene: TRBV27; CDR3nt: TGTGCCAGCAGTCTCGGGGGGATCGGGGGACTAGCGGGAGTGGATGAGCAGTTCTTC; CDR3aa: CASSLGGIGGLAGVDEQFF